This TCR beta chain was observed in a study of control samples from healthy donors and cancer patients. The V gene lost 4 bases and the J gene lost 0 bases, with 19 bases spanning the gap. Germline V lookup: CDR1 ENHRY, CDR2 SYGVKD. This CDR3 spans 18 amino acids. Profiling relied on immunoSEQ multiplex PCR, and the TCRdb table lists in-frame clones only, not all of them. Here the sample spans about 160,000 clones, approximately 94% being singletons. Sequenced material: blood. This chain joins TRBV10-3 and TRBJ1-5; D remains ambiguous. This TCR derives from a woman between 35 and 50 years old in good health. The CDR3 region has the DNA TGTGCCATCAGTGTCAACCTATATGACGGTTATAGCAATCAGCCCCAGCATTTT. Its protein is CAISVNLYDGYSNQPQHF.